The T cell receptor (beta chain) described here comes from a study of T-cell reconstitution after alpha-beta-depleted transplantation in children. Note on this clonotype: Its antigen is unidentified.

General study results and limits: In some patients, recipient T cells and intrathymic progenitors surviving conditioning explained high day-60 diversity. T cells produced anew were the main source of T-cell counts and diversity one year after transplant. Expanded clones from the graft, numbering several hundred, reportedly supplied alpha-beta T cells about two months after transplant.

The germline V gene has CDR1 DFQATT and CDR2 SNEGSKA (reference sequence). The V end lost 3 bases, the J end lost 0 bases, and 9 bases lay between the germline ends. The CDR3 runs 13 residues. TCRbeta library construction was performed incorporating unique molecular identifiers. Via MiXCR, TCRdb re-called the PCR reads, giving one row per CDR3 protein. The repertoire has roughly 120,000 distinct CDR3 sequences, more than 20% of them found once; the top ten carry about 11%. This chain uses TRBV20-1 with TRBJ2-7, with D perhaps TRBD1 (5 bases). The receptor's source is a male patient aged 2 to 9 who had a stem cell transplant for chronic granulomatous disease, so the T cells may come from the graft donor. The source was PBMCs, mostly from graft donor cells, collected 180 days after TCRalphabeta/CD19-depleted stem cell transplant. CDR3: CSASKGRSYEQYF. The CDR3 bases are TGCAGTGCTAGTAAGGGGCGCTCCTACGAGCAGTACTTC.